This T cell receptor beta chain is from a study of human T cells and chemical hapten exposure. During construction of the library, unique molecular identifiers were attached to individual cDNA molecules for quantitative, reproducible TCR counting. One entry per CDR3 protein, called by TCRdb with MiXCR from the RACE reads. The table has 60,000 to 80,000 distinct CDR3 sequences, about 6% seen once. Germline values: CDR1 DFQATT, CDR2 SNEGSKA (reference sequence). The CDR3 sequence is 15 residues long. The ends were cut back, 4 bases at V and 2 bases at J, with 18 bases in the middle. The time point: healthy volunteer bleed at 6 weeks. The authors' total RNA extraction used unfractionated whole blood. Study-wide points: No shift was seen in TCRs above 1 in 1000 frequency with DPC sensitization.

This clonotype was counted ten times or more. Its cognate antigen is unknown. The chain joins TRBV20-1 to TRBJ2-7; D perhaps matches TRBD1 (5 bases). Sequencing was carried out using whole blood. The clonotype was recovered from a female donor in good health. Some clones in this sample may be carry-over from other donors' samples. For the CDR3, the DNA is TGCAGTGCTACCCCTCCGGGCAGGGCCACCTACGAGCAGTACTTC. Encoded protein: CSATPPGRATYEQYF.